Listed below are T cell receptor beta chains from one sample, sequenced in a study of OX40 agonist ivuxolimab in advanced cancers. Clones were read by immunoSEQ multiplex PCR, and TCRdb kept only the in-frame ones, dropping some. The profile shows 95,000 or so clones, approximately 86% of them singletons. The source material was CD4+ or CD8+ T cells sorted from blood, sampled in a trial of the OX40 agonist ivuxolimab. These TCRs come from an adult with an advanced solid tumor such as melanoma, head and neck, liver or kidney cancer. Both conserved end residues are trimmed from each CDR3.

j_gene,v_gene,CDR3aa
TRBJ2-1,TRBV6-1,ASSKTSGYNEQF
TRBJ2-4,TRBV2,ASGRSSGEAKNIQY
TRBJ1-5,TRBV7-2,ASSLEQGRGSQPQH
TRBJ2-3,TRBV11-3,ASSSVRDSDTQY
TRBJ2-7,TRBV5-1,ASSRTSGTYEQY
TRBJ2-1,TRBV2,ASSYSGSGYNEQF
TRBJ2-1,TRBV2,ASKPIWREDEQF
TRBJ2-3,TRBV2,ASRGGDTQY
TRBJ2-3,TRBV5-4,ASSLPGTGTDTQY
TRBJ2-5,TRBV5-1,ASSAGPGPETQY
TRBJ2-7,TRBV27,ASSLGQGVISGSYEQY
TRBJ2-7,TRBV18,ASSPGGSYEQY
TRBJ1-1,TRBV5-8,ASSLSQNTEAF
TRBJ2-2,TRBV10-3,AISEMAGDTGELF
TRBJ2-2,TRBV11-3,ASSLVGARELF
TRBJ2-1,TRBV25-1,ASSDRGSYNEQF
TRBJ1-6,TRBV13,ASSRGSNSPLH
TRBJ2-7,TRBV11-3,ASSFEQGYEQY
TRBJ2-2,TRBV19,ASSTRSPTGELF
TRBJ2-2,TRBV2,ASSSHSGELF
TRBJ2-3,TRBV6-1,ASRLSIGDTQY
NA,TRBV2,ASTRDNEQY
TRBJ2-1,TRBV6-4,ASSAELANNEQF
TRBJ2-1,TRBV5-4,ASSSGGVSYNEQF
TRBJ1-1,TRBV14,ASSQVSGLTEAF
TRBJ2-7,TRBV30,AWSVLAAAYPGEMPYEQY
TRBJ2-3,TRBV30,AWDQGGGSDTQY
TRBJ2-5,TRBV11-2,ASSLNNQETQY
TRBJ2-4,TRBV6-1,AGQGLGNIQY
TRBJ2-2,TRBV15,ATSRGLAGAAGELF
TRBJ2-5,TRBV21-1,ASSKEGNRGRGETQY
TRBJ2-1,TRBV5-5,ASGLAGGSYNEQF
TRBJ1-5,TRBV10-3,AISESETGGQPQH
TRBJ2-3,TRBV5-6,ASSPYTLRDTQY
TRBJ2-1,TRBV5-1,ASSLPSSAGAQF
TRBJ1-1,TRBV19,ASSIFGNTEAF
TRBJ2-5,TRBV13,ASSLGLAGAGETQY
TRBJ2-6,TRBV4-3,ASSHWGLAGVSGANVLT
TRBJ2-1,TRBV28,ASSPPVLAGEQF
TRBJ1-2,TRBV4-2,ASSQDRAGGVYGYT
TRBJ2-5,TRBV7-9,ASSLAEHLRETQY
TRBJ2-1,TRBV28,ASSSSSQPIAERYNEQF
TRBJ2-3,TRBV7-3,ASSFGMASNTQY
NA,TRBV6-6,ASSYSTSGYSYEQY